This TCR beta chain was documented in a study of blood T cell repertoires in COVID-19. In the authors' methods: Reference gene primer amplification in the assay estimated nucleated cell counts. Clones were sequenced by immunoSEQ multiplex PCR, and TCRdb holds only the in-frame ones, with some missing. Clone size and the V and J calls come from that table; the DNA yielded D and trimming. This sample carries a few hundred thousand clones, roughly 88% of them seen once, and the ten largest clones take about 2%. Those who participated ranged in age from roughly 18 to 90 years and resided in 20 to 30 US areas. This CDR3 is 14 amino acids long. From germline, CDR1 is SGHTA and CDR2 FQGNSA. Trimming left V 1 base short and J 5 bases short, with 12 bases between.

Source material: PBMCs or T cells enriched from blood (not recorded which). The chain uses TRBV7-2 and TRBJ2-7; D not resolved. The receptor was isolated from a man younger than 40 who had recovered from COVID-19. DNA of the CDR3: TGTGCCAGCAGCTTAGAAGCCCTACGCCACGAGCAGTACTTC. Its translation is CASSLEALRHEQYF.